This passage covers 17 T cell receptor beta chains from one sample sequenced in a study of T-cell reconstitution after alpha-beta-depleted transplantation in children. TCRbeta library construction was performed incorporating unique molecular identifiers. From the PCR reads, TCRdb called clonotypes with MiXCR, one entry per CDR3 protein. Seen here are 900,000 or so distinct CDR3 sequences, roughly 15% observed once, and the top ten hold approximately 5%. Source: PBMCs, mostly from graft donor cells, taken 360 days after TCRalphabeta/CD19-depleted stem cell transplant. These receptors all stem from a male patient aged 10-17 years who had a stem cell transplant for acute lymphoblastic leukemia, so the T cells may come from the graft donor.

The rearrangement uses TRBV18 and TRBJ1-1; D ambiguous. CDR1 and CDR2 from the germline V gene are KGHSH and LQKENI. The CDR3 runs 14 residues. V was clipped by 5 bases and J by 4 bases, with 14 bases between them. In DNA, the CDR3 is TGTGCCAGCTCAATAACCGGCTTTATCACTGAAGCTTTCTTT. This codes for CASSITGFITEAFF. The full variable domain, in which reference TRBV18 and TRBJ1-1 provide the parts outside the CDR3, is NAGVMQNPRHLVRRRGQEARLRCSPMKGHSHVYWYRQLPEEGLKFMVYLQKENIIDESGMPKERFSAEFPKEGPSILRIQQVVRGDSAAYFCASSITGFITEAFFGQGTRLTVV.

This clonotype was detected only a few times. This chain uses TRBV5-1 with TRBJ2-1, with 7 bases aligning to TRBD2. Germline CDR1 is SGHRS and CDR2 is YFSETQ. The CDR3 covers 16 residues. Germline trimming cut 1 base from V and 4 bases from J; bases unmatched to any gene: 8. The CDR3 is CASSLKLASGYNEQFF. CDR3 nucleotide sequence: TGCGCCAGCAGCTTGAAGTTGGCTAGCGGATACAATGAGCAGTTCTTC.

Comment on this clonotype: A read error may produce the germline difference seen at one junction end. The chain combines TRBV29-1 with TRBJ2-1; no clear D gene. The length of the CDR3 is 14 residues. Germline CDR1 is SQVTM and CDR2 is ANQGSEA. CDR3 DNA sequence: TGCAGCGTTGAAGATCACGGAACCTACAATAAGCAGTTCTTC. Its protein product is CSVEDHGTYNKQFF.

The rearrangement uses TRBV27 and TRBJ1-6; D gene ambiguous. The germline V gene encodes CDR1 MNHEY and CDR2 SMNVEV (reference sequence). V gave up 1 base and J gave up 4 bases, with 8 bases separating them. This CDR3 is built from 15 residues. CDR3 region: CASSLYPDYNSPLHF. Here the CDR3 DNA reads TGTGCCAGCAGTTTATATCCGGATTATAATTCACCCCTCCACTTT.

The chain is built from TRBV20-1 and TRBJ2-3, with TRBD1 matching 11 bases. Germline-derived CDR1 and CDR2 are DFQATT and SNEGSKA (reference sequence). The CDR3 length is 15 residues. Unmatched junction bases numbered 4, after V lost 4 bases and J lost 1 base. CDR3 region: CSATGQGARTDTQYF. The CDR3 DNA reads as TGCAGTGCTACCGGACAGGGGGCGCGCACAGATACGCAGTATTTT.

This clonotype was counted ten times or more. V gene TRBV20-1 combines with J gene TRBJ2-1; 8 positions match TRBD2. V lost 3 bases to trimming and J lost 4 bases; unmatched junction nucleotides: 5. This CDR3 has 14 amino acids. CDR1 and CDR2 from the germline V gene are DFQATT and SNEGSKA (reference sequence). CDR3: CSASRGGAYNEQFF. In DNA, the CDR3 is TGCAGTGCTAGTCGGGGGGGTGCATACAATGAGCAGTTCTTC.

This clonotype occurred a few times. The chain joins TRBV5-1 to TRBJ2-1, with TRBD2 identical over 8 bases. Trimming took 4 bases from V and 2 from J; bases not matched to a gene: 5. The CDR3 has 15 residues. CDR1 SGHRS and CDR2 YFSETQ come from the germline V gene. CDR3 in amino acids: CASSQRELTYNEQFF. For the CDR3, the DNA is TGCGCCAGCAGCCAGCGGGAGCTCACCTACAATGAGCAGTTCTTC.

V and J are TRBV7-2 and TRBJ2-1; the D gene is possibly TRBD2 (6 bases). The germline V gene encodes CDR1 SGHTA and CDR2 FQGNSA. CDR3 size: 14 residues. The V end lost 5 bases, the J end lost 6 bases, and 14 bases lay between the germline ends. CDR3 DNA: TGTGCCAGCAGCGTATTCGGGACTCTCAATGAGCAGTTCTTC. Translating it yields CASSVFGTLNEQFF.

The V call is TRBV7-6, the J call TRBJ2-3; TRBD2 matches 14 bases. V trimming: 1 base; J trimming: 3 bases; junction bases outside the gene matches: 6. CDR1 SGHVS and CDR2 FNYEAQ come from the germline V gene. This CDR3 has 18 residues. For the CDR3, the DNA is TGTGCCAGCAGCTTAGGCCGGACTAGCGGGAGGTCTACAGATACGCAGTATTTT. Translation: CASSLGRTSGRSTDTQYF.

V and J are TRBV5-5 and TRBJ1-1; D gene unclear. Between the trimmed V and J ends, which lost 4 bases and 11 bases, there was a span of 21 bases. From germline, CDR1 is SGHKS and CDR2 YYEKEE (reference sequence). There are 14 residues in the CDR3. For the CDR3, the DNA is TGTGCCAGCAGCCGGCTGGGCGTTGCCCCCGGGGCTTTCTTT. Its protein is CASSRLGVAPGAFF.

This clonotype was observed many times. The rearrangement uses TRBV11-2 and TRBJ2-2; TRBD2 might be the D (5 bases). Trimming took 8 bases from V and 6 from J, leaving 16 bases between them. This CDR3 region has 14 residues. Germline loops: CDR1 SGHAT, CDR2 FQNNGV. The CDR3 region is CASGPTRIPGELFF. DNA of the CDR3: TGTGCCAGCGGTCCTACTAGGATCCCCGGGGAGCTGTTTTTT.

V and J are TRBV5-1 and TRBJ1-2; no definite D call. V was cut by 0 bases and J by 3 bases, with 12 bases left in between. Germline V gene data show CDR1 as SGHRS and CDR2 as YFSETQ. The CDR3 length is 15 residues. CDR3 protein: CASSLDGYLDYGYTF. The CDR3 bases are TGCGCCAGCAGCTTGGATGGGTATCTGGACTATGGCTACACCTTC.

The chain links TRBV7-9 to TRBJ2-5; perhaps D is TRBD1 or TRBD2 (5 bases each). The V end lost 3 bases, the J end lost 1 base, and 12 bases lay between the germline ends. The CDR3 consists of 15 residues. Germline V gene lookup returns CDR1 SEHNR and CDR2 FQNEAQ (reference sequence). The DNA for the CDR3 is TGTGCCAGCAGCTTCTCGGCAGGGAGCCAAGAGACCCAGTACTTC. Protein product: CASSFSAGSQETQYF. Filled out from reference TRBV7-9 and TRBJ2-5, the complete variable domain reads DTGVSQNPRHKITKRGQNVTFRCDPISEHNRLYWYRQTLGQGPEFLTYFQNEAQLEKSRLLSDRFSAERPKGSFSTLEIQRTEQGDSAMYLCASSFSAGSQETQYFGPGTRLLVL.

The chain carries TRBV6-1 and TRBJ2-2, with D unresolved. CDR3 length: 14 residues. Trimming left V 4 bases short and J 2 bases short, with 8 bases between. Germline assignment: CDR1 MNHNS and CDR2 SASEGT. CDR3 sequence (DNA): TGTGCCAGCAGTGGGCAGGCAAACACCGGGGAGCTGTTTTTT. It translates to CASSGQANTGELFF.

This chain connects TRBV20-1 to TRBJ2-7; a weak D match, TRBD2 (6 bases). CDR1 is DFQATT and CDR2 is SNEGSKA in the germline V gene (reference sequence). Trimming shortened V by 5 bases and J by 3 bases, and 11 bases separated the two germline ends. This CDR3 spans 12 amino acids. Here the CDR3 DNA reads TGCAGTGCTCGGGACTCTTTCTACGAGCAGTACTTC. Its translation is CSARDSFYEQYF.

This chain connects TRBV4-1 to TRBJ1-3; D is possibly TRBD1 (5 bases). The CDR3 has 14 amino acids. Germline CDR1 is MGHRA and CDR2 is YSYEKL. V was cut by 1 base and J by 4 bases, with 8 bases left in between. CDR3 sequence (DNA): TGCGCCAGCAGCCAAGTGGGGGTCGGAAACACCATATATTTT. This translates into CASSQVGVGNTIYF.

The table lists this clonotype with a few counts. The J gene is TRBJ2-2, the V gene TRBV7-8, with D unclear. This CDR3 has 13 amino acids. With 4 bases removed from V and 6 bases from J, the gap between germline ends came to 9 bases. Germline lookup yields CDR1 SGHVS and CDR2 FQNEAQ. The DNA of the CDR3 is TGTGCCAGCAGCTCTACAGTTCCCGGGGAGCTGTTTTTT. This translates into CASSSTVPGELFF.